The entry that follows covers one TCR beta chain sequence. Its cognate antigen is unknown. V shed 5 bases, J shed 2 bases, and the junction held 6 bases outside the gene matches. The CDR3 runs to 14 residues. From germline, CDR1 is MDHEN and CDR2 SYDVKM. The record originates from a study of blood T cells in healthy people across ages. Study observations and caveats: Because sorting was not performed, PBMCs prevented conclusive naive versus antigen-experienced comparison.

PCR was performed a second time for about 6 to 12 cycles using a sample-barcoded 5' primer and a J-beta primer mix. A minimum of 2.5 million CDR3-containing paired-end reads was obtained for each sample. TCRdb re-called the 5' RACE reads through MiXCR, storing one row per CDR3 protein. The table lists roughly 2 million distinct CDR3 sequences, about 49% of them singletons. Investigators took about 10 milliliters of peripheral blood from every donor. This clonotype was sampled from a woman in her thirties or forties in good health. The specimen was blood. The chain recombines TRBV28 with TRBJ2-7, with TRBD1 matching over 7 bases. The CDR3 coding sequence is TGTGCCAGCAGTGCCGGGACAGCTGCCTACGAGCAGTACTTC. Translated: CASSAGTAAYEQYF. Full variable domain (outside the CDR3, taken from reference TRBV28 and TRBJ2-7): DVKVTQSSRYLVKRTGEKVFLECVQDMDHENMFWYRQDPGLGLRLIYFSYDVKMKEKGDIPEGYSVSREKKERFSLILESASTNQTSMYLCASSAGTAAYEQYFGPGTRLTVT.